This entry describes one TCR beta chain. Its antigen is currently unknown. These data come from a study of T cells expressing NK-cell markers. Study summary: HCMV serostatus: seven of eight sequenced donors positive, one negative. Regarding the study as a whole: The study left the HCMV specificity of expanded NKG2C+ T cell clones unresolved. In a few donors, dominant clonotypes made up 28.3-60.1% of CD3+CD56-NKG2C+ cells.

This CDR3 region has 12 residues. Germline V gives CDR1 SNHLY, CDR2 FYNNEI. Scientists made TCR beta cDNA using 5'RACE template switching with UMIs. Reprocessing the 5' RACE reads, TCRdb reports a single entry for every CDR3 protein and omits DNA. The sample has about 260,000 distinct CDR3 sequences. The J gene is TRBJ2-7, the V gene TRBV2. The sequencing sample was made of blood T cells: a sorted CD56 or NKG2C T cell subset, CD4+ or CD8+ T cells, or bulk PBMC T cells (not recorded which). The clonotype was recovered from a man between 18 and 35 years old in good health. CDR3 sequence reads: CASSDHTGEQYF.